Listed below are T cell receptor beta chains from one sample, sequenced in a study of regulatory T cells in long-lasting Graves disease. TCRdb reprocessed the multiplex PCR reads via MiXCR and lists one record per CDR3 protein. The table shows about 540,000 distinct CDR3 sequences, with roughly 13% occurring only once. This sample was shared with a second study, whose subject was T cells in Graves' hyperthyroidism and ophthalmopathy.

The starting material was peripheral blood mononuclear cells (PBMCs), obtained at new diagnosis, from a patient treated with antithyroid drugs. The receptors were gathered from a man under 40 with Graves disease. The CDR3 runs from the conserved cysteine through the conserved F or W. Fields, in order: D gene, V gene, J gene, clone size, CDR3 protein, CDR3 DNA. A D gene is named only where the DNA matches it firmly. Clone size appears in some rows only: once, few, many, or a class for an expanded clone.

TRBD1	TRBV27	TRBJ1-1	few	CASSSQGASPEAFF	TGTGCCAGCAGTTCCCAGGGGGCGTCCCCTGAAGCTTTCTTT
NA	TRBV18	TRBJ2-1	many	CASSPIPGNEQFF	TGTGCCAGCTCACCAATCCCCGGCAATGAGCAGTTCTTC
NA	TRBV19	TRBJ2-1	many	CASSPLDNEQFF	TGTGCCAGTAGCCCCCTAGACAATGAGCAGTTCTTC
NA	TRBV7-9	TRBJ1-4	many	CASSPDSAKLFF	TGTGCCAGCAGTCCAGACTCTGCAAAACTGTTTTTT
NA	TRBV9	TRBJ2-7	few	CASSVGGGAPYEQYF	TGTGCCAGCAGCGTAGGGGGGGGCGCTCCCTACGAGCAGTACTTC
NA	TRBV7-2	TRBJ2-1	many	CASSREPTVDEQFF	TGTGCCAGCAGCCGGGAGCCGACCGTGGATGAGCAGTTCTTC
NA	TRBV5-1	TRBJ2-5	few	CASSHEGGRVETQYF	TGCGCCAGCAGCCACGAGGGGGGGCGGGTAGAGACCCAGTACTTC
NA	TRBV7-2	TRBJ2-7	NA	CASSLESGDYEQYF	TGTGCCAGCAGCTTAGAGAGTGGGGACTACGAGCAGTACTTC
TRBD1	TRBV6-1	TRBJ2-7	few	CASSRGQERRGEQYF	TGTGCCAGCAGTCGGGGACAGGAGCGGCGCGGCGAGCAGTACTTC
NA	TRBV6-1	TRBJ2-1	few	CASSPELGSYNEQFF	TGTGCCAGCAGTCCAGAGCTTGGCTCCTACAATGAGCAGTTCTTC
NA	TRBV7-9	TRBJ2-1	many	CASSRGSSYNEQFF	TGTGCCAGCAGCCGTGGCAGTAGCTACAATGAGCAGTTCTTC
TRBD1	TRBV29-1	TRBJ2-7	many	CSVLVTGGPYEQYF	TGCAGCGTCCTAGTGACAGGGGGACCCTACGAGCAGTACTTC
TRBD1	TRBV9	TRBJ1-2	many	CASSATGGFYGYTF	TGTGCCAGCAGCGCGACAGGGGGATTCTATGGCTACACCTTC
TRBD1	TRBV2	TRBJ2-7	many	CASCKDRGYEQYF	TGTGCCAGCTGTAAAGACAGGGGGTACGAGCAGTACTTC
TRBD2	TRBV5-1	TRBJ2-1	many	CASSLALAEYNEQFF	TGCGCCAGCAGCTTGGCCCTAGCGGAATACAATGAGCAGTTCTTC
NA	TRBV27	TRBJ1-4	many	CASSLQGATDEKLFF	TGTGCCAGCAGTCTCCAGGGAGCGACGGATGAAAAACTGTTTTTT
NA	TRBV13	TRBJ2-7	many	CASSPGRQISYEQYF	TGTGCCAGCAGTCCTGGGAGACAGATCTCCTACGAGCAGTACTTC
NA	TRBV2	TRBJ2-4	many	CASIAGAGSKVHIQYF	TGTGCCAGCATCGCAGGGGCCGGGTCTAAGGTGCACATTCAGTACTTC
NA	TRBV10-3	TRBJ2-7	many	CAISEGNKGLPYEQYF	TGTGCCATCAGTGAGGGTAATAAGGGACTTCCCTACGAGCAGTACTTC
TRBD1	TRBV19	TRBJ1-1	many	CASSVFSGGRETEAFF	TGTGCCAGTAGTGTCTTCTCAGGGGGCAGGGAGACTGAAGCTTTCTTT
NA	TRBV20-1	TRBJ2-7	many	CSARVGAGYSYEQYF	TGCAGTGCTAGAGTCGGGGCGGGATACTCCTACGAGCAGTACTTC
NA	TRBV20-1	TRBJ2-6	many	CSAREVIRFGANVLTF	TGCAGTGCTAGAGAGGTTATAAGGTTTGGGGCCAACGTCCTGACTTTC
TRBD1	TRBV20-1	TRBJ1-6	many	CSAVRQGSYNSPLHF	TGCAGTGCTGTCCGACAGGGCTCCTATAATTCACCCCTCCACTTT
TRBD2	TRBV7-6	TRBJ2-1	NA	CASSLSPSGIWDEQFF	TGTGCCAGCAGCTTATCCCCTAGCGGGATATGGGATGAGCAGTTCTTC
NA	TRBV3-1	TRBJ2-3	many	CASSPRDLDIDTQYF	TGTGCCAGCAGCCCCCGGGACTTGGACATCGATACGCAGTATTTT
TRBD1	TRBV20-1	TRBJ2-5	few	CSARVGGHETQYF	TGCAGTGCTAGAGTAGGGGGCCATGAGACCCAGTACTTC
TRBD1	TRBV29-1	TRBJ1-1	many	CSVPDRERTEAFF	TGCAGCGTTCCTGACAGGGAGAGGACTGAAGCTTTCTTT
NA	TRBV25-1	TRBJ1-2	many	CASSSSTGRGYTF	TGTGCCAGCAGTTCCTCGACAGGAAGGGGCTACACCTTC
NA	TRBV28	TRBJ1-4	many	CASSLGRGLFF	TGTGCCAGCAGTTTAGGCAGAGGACTGTTTTTT
NA	TRBV27	TRBJ2-4	NA	CASRPPGPKNIQYF	TGTGCCAGCAGACCCCCGGGACCCAAAAACATTCAGTACTTC
NA	TRBV28	TRBJ2-2	few	CASSPPPGTGELFF	TGTGCCAGCAGCCCCCCCCCGGGCACCGGGGAGCTGTTTTTT
NA	TRBV7-3	TRBJ2-3	many	CASSFGTLDTQYF	TGTGCCAGCAGCTTCGGGACCTTGGATACGCAGTATTTT
TRBD2	TRBV12-3/TRBV12-4	TRBJ2-7	many	CASSLSGLAANEQYF	TGTGCCAGCAGTTTATCGGGACTAGCAGCCAACGAGCAGTACTTC
NA	TRBV5-4	TRBJ1-4	NA	CASSLEGGTNEKLFF	TGTGCCAGCAGCTTGGAGGGAGGGACTAATGAAAAACTGTTTTTT
TRBD1	TRBV12-3/TRBV12-4	TRBJ2-2	few	CASSLPTGPGELFF	TGTGCCAGCAGTTTACCGACAGGGCCCGGGGAGCTGTTTTTT
NA	TRBV27	TRBJ2-7	many	CASSLQGPYEQYF	TGTGCCAGCAGCTTACAGGGACCCTACGAGCAGTACTTC
TRBD1	TRBV24-1	TRBJ2-7	many	CATSDAGTGNYEQYF	TGTGCCACCAGTGACGCCGGGACAGGGAACTACGAGCAGTACTTC
NA	TRBV4-1	TRBJ1-2	NA	CASSQGGDYYGYTF	TGCGCCAGCAGCCAAGGAGGGGACTATTATGGCTACACCTTC
TRBD1	TRBV29-1	TRBJ2-3	NA	CSAHRDRVTDTQYF	TGCAGCGCCCATAGGGACAGGGTCACAGATACGCAGTATTTT
NA	TRBV5-5	TRBJ1-2	few	CASSQTAGRAPLGYTF	TGTGCCAGCAGCCAAACCGCGGGAAGGGCCCCCCTCGGCTACACCTTC
TRBD2	TRBV20-1	TRBJ2-3	NA	CSAREETSGRTDTQYF	TGCAGTGCTAGGGAGGAGACTAGCGGGAGGACAGATACGCAGTATTTT
NA	TRBV20-1	TRBJ1-1	NA	CSAHYMRLLTNTEAFF	TGCAGTGCTCATTATATGAGGTTACTGACGAACACTGAAGCTTTCTTT
TRBD1	TRBV20-1	TRBJ1-3	many	CSANRQGQRGGENTIYF	TGCAGTGCTAACCGACAGGGGCAAAGGGGAGGGGAAAACACCATATATTTT
TRBD2	TRBV2	TRBJ2-2	many	CASSETSGRTGELFF	TGTGCCAGCAGTGAAACTAGCGGGAGAACCGGGGAGCTGTTTTTT
NA	TRBV2	TRBJ2-1	NA	CASSVLRETGEQFF	TGTGCCAGCAGTGTCTTGCGGGAAACTGGTGAGCAGTTCTTC
TRBD2	TRBV20-1	TRBJ2-1	many	CSARKLAGGANEQFF	TGCAGTGCTAGAAAACTAGCGGGAGGAGCGAATGAGCAGTTCTTC
NA	TRBV2	TRBJ2-5	many	CASTNARRGEAYGGETQYF	TGTGCCAGCACCAACGCTAGGAGGGGAGAAGCTTACGGAGGAGAGACCCAGTACTTC
TRBD1	TRBV6-6	TRBJ2-5	many	CASSYSWDREKETQYF	TGTGCCAGCAGTTACTCGTGGGACAGGGAGAAGGAGACCCAGTACTTC
NA	TRBV30	TRBJ2-5	few	CAWTGEGETQYF	TGTGCCTGGACAGGGGAAGGGGAGACCCAGTACTTC
TRBD2	TRBV29-1	TRBJ2-7	many	CSVEVLAGVGEQYF	TGCAGCGTTGAAGTTCTAGCGGGAGTGGGCGAGCAGTACTTC
NA	TRBV4-1	TRBJ2-1	few	CASSPDTVSYNEQFF	TGCGCCAGCAGCCCTGACACCGTCTCCTACAATGAGCAGTTCTTC
NA	TRBV24-1	TRBJ2-5	NA	CATGSERSRETQYF	TGTGCCACCGGATCTGAGAGGTCGCGAGAGACCCAGTACTTC
TRBD2	TRBV20-1	TRBJ2-7	many	CSAILAGVYEQYF	TGCAGTGCTATTCTAGCGGGAGTCTACGAGCAGTACTTC
NA	TRBV12-3/TRBV12-4	TRBJ2-1	few	CASSPRHYNEQFF	TGTGCCAGCAGTCCCCGGCACTACAATGAGCAGTTCTTC
NA	TRBV6-5	TRBJ1-2	NA	CASSYSRQANYGYTF	TGTGCCAGCAGTTACTCTCGGCAAGCTAACTATGGCTACACCTTC
NA	TRBV28	TRBJ2-3	few	CASQRDTDTQYF	TGTGCCAGTCAGAGGGACACAGATACGCAGTATTTT
TRBD2	TRBV12-3/TRBV12-4	TRBJ2-1	NA	CAVTGTSGSQSYNEQFF	TGTGCCGTAACCGGGACTAGCGGGAGTCAAAGCTACAATGAGCAGTTCTTC
TRBD2	TRBV27	TRBJ2-7	NA	CASRGTIRYEQYF	TGTGCCAGCAGAGGGACTATCCGATACGAGCAGTACTTC
NA	TRBV7-9	TRBJ2-7	NA	CASSPGRGGFYEQYF	TGTGCCAGCAGCCCTGGCAGAGGGGGGTTCTACGAGCAGTACTTC
NA	TRBV29-1	TRBJ1-3	NA	CSVSVGNTIYF	TGCAGCGTTAGTGTCGGAAACACCATATATTTT